This passage covers 25 T cell receptor beta chains from one sample sequenced in a study of shared clonotypes between healthy human individuals. The table came from immunoSEQ multiplex PCR; TCRdb's copy has only in-frame clones and leaves some out. The repertoire holds about a million clones, with around 76% as singletons. The specimen was memory CD4+ T cells sorted from blood. The sample's subset: CD45RA-negative fraction. The receptors derive from a man aged 18 to 29 in good health.

This CDR3 is CASSEAPSGIYEQYF. The CDR3 nucleotides are TGTGCCAGCAGTGAAGCTCCTAGCGGGATCTACGAGCAGTACTTC. The chain carries TRBV2 and TRBJ2-7; TRBD2 aligns across 9 bases. The CDR3 is made up of 15 amino acids. Germline V gene lookup returns CDR1 SNHLY and CDR2 FYNNEI. The V and J ends lost 0 bases and 3 bases, in that order; junction bases with no gene match: 3.

The rearrangement links TRBV10-3 to TRBJ2-3, with 11 bases lining up with TRBD2. Germline values: CDR1 ENHRY, CDR2 SYGVKD. This CDR3 region has 15 residues. V shed 4 bases, J shed 3 bases, and the junction held 3 bases outside the gene matches. The CDR3 loop is CAISVIAGGTDTQYF. The CDR3 DNA sequence: TGTGCCATCAGTGTTATAGCGGGAGGGACAGATACGCAGTATTTT.

The J gene is TRBJ2-1, the V gene TRBV20-1; no definite D call. The CDR3 length is 11 residues. Germline V lookup: CDR1 DFQATT, CDR2 SNEGSKA (reference sequence). Trimming stripped 5 bases from V and 12 bases from J, with 14 bases between. CDR3 in amino acids: CSASLDSGQFF. CDR3 DNA sequence: TGCAGTGCTTCTCTTGACTCAGGGCAGTTCTTC.

This chain joins TRBV7-9 and TRBJ1-2; the D is unclear. The CDR3 is 13 residues long. CDR1 and CDR2 from the germline V gene are SEHNR and FQNEAQ (reference sequence). Trimming shortened V by 1 base and J by 2 bases, and 5 bases separated the two germline ends. CDR3 in amino acids: CASSLGLNYGYTF. The CDR3 region has the DNA TGTGCCAGCAGCTTAGGATTAAACTATGGCTACACCTTC.

The gene calls are TRBV2 and TRBJ2-5; D is unresolved. Germline V gene data show CDR1 as SNHLY and CDR2 as FYNNEI. V lost 8 bases to trimming and J lost 5 bases, with 15 bases between them. The length of the CDR3 is 13 residues. CDR3 protein: CASVILAPETQYF. The CDR3, as DNA: TGTGCCAGCGTCATTTTAGCTCCGGAGACCCAGTACTTC. The variable domain in full, completed from reference TRBV2 and TRBJ2-5, reads EPEVTQTPSHQVTQMGQEVILRCVPISNHLYFYWYRQILGQKVEFLVSFYNNEISEKSEIFDDQFSVERPDGSNFTLKIRSTKLEDSAMYFCASVILAPETQYFGPGTRLLVL.

The rearrangement joins TRBV29-1 to TRBJ2-1; the D call may be TRBD1 or TRBD2 (5 bases each). The CDR3 length is 16 residues. The germline CDR1 and CDR2 sequences are SQVTM and ANQGSEA. The V end lost 0 bases, the J end lost 1 base, and 13 bases lay between the germline ends. The DNA for the CDR3 is TGCAGCGTTGAAGATGGGGGTCGTACGTCCTACAATGAGCAGTTCTTC. Amino acid sequence: CSVEDGGRTSYNEQFF.

J is TRBJ1-5 and V is TRBV10-3, with D uncertain. Between the trimmed V and J ends, which lost 0 bases and 0 bases, there was a span of 6 bases. Germline V gene data show CDR1 as ENHRY and CDR2 as SYGVKD. CDR3 length: 15 residues. The CDR3 is CAISESQYSNQPQHF. The CDR3 DNA follows: TGTGCCATCAGTGAGTCACAGTATAGCAATCAGCCCCAGCATTTT.

The J gene is TRBJ1-1, the V gene TRBV4-3; 8 nucleotides line up with TRBD1. The junction had 7 bases not matched to a gene; V was cut back by 0 bases and J by 7 bases. CDR1 is LGHNA and CDR2 is YSLEER in the germline V gene. The CDR3 covers 15 residues. The CDR3 bases are TGCGCCAGCAGCCAAGATTTGGACAGGGCTGGTGAAGCTTTCTTT. This gives the protein CASSQDLDRAGEAFF.

In the case of this clone: Other nucleotide sequences in the sample specify the same CDR3. The gene calls are TRBV29-1 and TRBJ1-1; TRBD1 matches at 7 bases. The V gene end was trimmed by 3 bases and the J gene end by 0 bases; junction bases not matched to a gene: 4. From germline, CDR1 is SQVTM and CDR2 ANQGSEA. This CDR3 is built from 14 residues. The CDR3 reads CSVEVRGMNTEAFF. CDR3 nucleotide sequence: TGCAGCGTTGAGGTCAGGGGGATGAACACTGAAGCTTTCTTT.

The chain uses TRBV30 and TRBJ2-3; 7 nucleotides match TRBD2. V was clipped by 0 bases and J by 0 bases; unmatched bases: 6. From germline, CDR1 is GTSNPN and CDR2 SVGIG (reference sequence). This CDR3 region has 16 residues. Here the CDR3 reads CAWSVGNSGSTDTQYF. The CDR3 DNA sequence: TGTGCCTGGAGTGTAGGAAATAGCGGGAGCACAGATACGCAGTATTTT. The full variable domain, its missing parts supplied by reference TRBV30 and TRBJ2-3, is SQTIHQWPATLVQPVGSPLSLECTVEGTSNPNLYWYRQAAGRGLQLLFYSVGIGQISSEVPQNLSASRPQDRQFILSSKKLLLSDSGFYLCAWSVGNSGSTDTQYFGPGTRLTVL.

This chain joins TRBV28 and TRBJ1-1; 8 bases align to TRBD1. CDR1 and CDR2 (germline): MDHEN, SYDVKM. Germline trimming cut 6 bases from V and 3 bases from J; bases unmatched to any gene: 9. The CDR3 runs 15 residues. CDR3 coding DNA: TGTGCCAGCAGGGGAGCGGACAGGGACGACACTGAAGCTTTCTTT. Its translation is CASRGADRDDTEAFF.

This clone was seen at least ten times. The gene calls are TRBV7-9 and TRBJ1-2; TRBD1 matches at 10 bases. Germline CDR1 SEHNR, CDR2 FQNEAQ (reference sequence). Unmatched junction bases numbered 8, after V lost 5 bases and J lost 5 bases. The CDR3 contains 15 residues. In DNA form, the CDR3 reads TGTGCCAGCAGCCAAGGGGGGGGACAGGGGTATGGCTACACCTTC. Translated, it gives CASSQGGGQGYGYTF.

The rearrangement uses TRBV6-5 and TRBJ1-1, with D perhaps TRBD1 (5 bases). Trimming shortened V by 10 bases and J by 1 base, and 13 bases separated the two germline ends. Germline V gives CDR1 MNHEY, CDR2 SVGAGI. The length of the CDR3 is 13 residues. This CDR3 is CATQEGTNTEAFF. The DNA for the CDR3 is TGTGCCACCCAGGAAGGGACGAACACTGAAGCTTTCTTT.

The V call is TRBV28, the J call TRBJ1-2; 7 nucleotides agree with TRBD1. The V gene's germline CDR1 is MDHEN and CDR2 SYDVKM. The junction had 9 bases not matched to a gene; V was cut back by 4 bases and J by 4 bases. The CDR3 covers 15 residues. CDR3 bases: TGTGCCAGCAGTTCCTACGGGACAGTGGGCTATGGCTACACCTTC. Amino acid sequence: CASSSYGTVGYGYTF.

This clone has a single count. The chain is built from TRBV9 and TRBJ2-3; either TRBD1 or TRBD2 may fit D (6 bases each). The CDR3 is 16 residues long. Germline V gene data show CDR1 as SGDLS and CDR2 as YYNGEE. V was trimmed by 2 bases and J by 6 bases, leaving 19 bases between them. CDR3: CASSVIDRGHADTQYF. DNA of the CDR3: TGTGCCAGCAGCGTTATTGACCGGGGGCACGCGGATACGCAGTATTTT.

The V and J genes are TRBV6-5 and TRBJ2-5; 10 nucleotides align to TRBD2. With 7 bases clipped from V and 5 bases from J, the junction kept 10 bases outside the gene matches. The CDR3 totals 15 residues. Germline V gene data show CDR1 as MNHEY and CDR2 as SVGAGI. The CDR3 sequence: CASILSGGAWETQYF. The CDR3 bases are TGTGCCAGCATCCTAAGCGGGGGGGCATGGGAGACCCAGTACTTC.

The V gene is TRBV6-5, the J gene TRBJ1-2, with TRBD1 matching 7 bases. In germline, CDR1 is MNHEY, CDR2 SVGAGI. The junction had 9 bases not matched to a gene; V was cut back by 7 bases and J by 4 bases. This CDR3 contains 14 residues. The CDR3 DNA is TGTGCCAGCACCCCGACAGGGACCTCCTATGGCTACACCTTC. Its translation: CASTPTGTSYGYTF.

The chain joins TRBV7-2 to TRBJ2-5, with D maybe TRBD2 (6 bases). The CDR3 is 14 residues long. Germline CDR1 is SGHTA and CDR2 is FQGNSA. V gave up 5 bases and J gave up 4 bases, with 14 bases separating them. The CDR3 protein is CASSPRLVGETQYF. For the CDR3, the DNA is TGTGCCAGCAGCCCCAGACTAGTCGGAGAGACCCAGTACTTC.

The CDR3 reads CASSTWGSGANVLTF. The CDR3 nucleotides read TGTGCCAGCTCAACCTGGGGCTCTGGGGCCAACGTCCTGACTTTC. The chain carries TRBV27 and TRBJ2-6; no definite D call. Germline assignment: CDR1 MNHEY and CDR2 SMNVEV (reference sequence). This CDR3 has 15 residues. The ends were cut back, 8 bases at V and 0 bases at J, with 11 bases in the middle.

This chain uses TRBV7-9 with TRBJ2-7; D is undetermined. CDR1 and CDR2 from the germline V gene are SEHNR and FQNEAQ (reference sequence). The CDR3 covers 13 residues. With 5 bases removed from V and 6 bases from J, the gap between germline ends came to 14 bases. The CDR3 reads CASSKLHLGEQYF. DNA for the CDR3: TGTGCCAGCAGCAAACTTCACTTGGGCGAGCAGTACTTC.

This rearrangement joins TRBV20-1 to TRBJ1-2; D ambiguous. Germline CDR1 DFQATT, CDR2 SNEGSKA (reference sequence). The CDR3 totals 11 residues. Between the trimmed V and J ends, which lost 2 bases and 4 bases, there was a span of 5 bases. DNA for the CDR3: TGCAGTGCTAGACAGCTCTATGGCTACACCTTC. Encoded protein: CSARQLYGYTF.

CDR3 DNA: TGTGCCAGTCACCAGGACGGTCACGAGCAGTACTTC. It codes for CASHQDGHEQYF. V usage is TRBV2 and J usage is TRBJ2-7; unclear D gene. The length of the CDR3 is 12 residues. Germline V lookup: CDR1 SNHLY, CDR2 FYNNEI. V was cut by 9 bases and J by 5 bases, with 14 bases left in between.

This chain links TRBV6-1 with TRBJ1-3; tentatively, D is TRBD1 (6 bases). V lost 5 bases and J lost 4, with 9 bases in between. CDR3 length: 13 amino acids. The germline V gene encodes CDR1 MNHNS and CDR2 SASEGT. In nucleotides, the CDR3 is TGTGCCAGCAGTACAGGGAGAGGAAACACCATATATTTT. This encodes CASSTGRGNTIYF.

Worth noting for this clone: The same CDR3 is also encoded by other DNA sequences in this sample. The rearrangement links TRBV19 to TRBJ1-2; D unclear. Trimming removed 2 bases at V and 5 bases at J, with 6 bases between. The germline CDR1 and CDR2 sequences are LNHDA and SQIVND (reference sequence). The CDR3 spans 12 residues. The CDR3 coding sequence is TGTGCCAGTAGTATACCCGGTTATGGCTACACCTTC. This codes for CASSIPGYGYTF.

This CDR3 reads CASSSGTGPYEQYF. The CDR3 bases are TGTGCCAGCAGCTCCGGGACAGGTCCCTACGAGCAGTACTTC. This chain connects TRBV9 to TRBJ2-7; 8 nucleotides align to TRBD1. CDR3 size: 14 residues. Germline CDR1 and CDR2: SGDLS and YYNGEE. J gave up 2 bases and V 4 bases, and 5 bases lay outside the gene matches. Complete variable domain (other parts from reference TRBV9 and TRBJ2-7): DSGVTQTPKHLITATGQRVTLRCSPRSGDLSVYWYQQSLDQGLQFLIQYYNGEERAKGNILERFSAQQFPDLHSELNLSSLELGDSALYFCASSSGTGPYEQYFGPGTRLTVT.